This record covers a single T cell receptor beta chain. Its antigen is unidentified. Patients were newly diagnosed with stage II-IVA oral cavity squamous cell carcinoma without prior systemic or radiation treatment. These data belong to a study of neoadjuvant anti-PD-1 for oral cavity cancer. Across the study: Patients without progression got a fourth dose around day 43.

This CDR3 spans 15 amino acids. The germline V gene has CDR1 SGDLS and CDR2 YYNGEE. V lost 0 bases to trimming and J lost 3 bases; unmatched junction nucleotides: 3. Assay used: immunoSEQ multiplex PCR; TCRdb lists only in-frame clones, some missing. The sample lists tens of thousands of clones, 83% occurring once. Study-level findings and limits: Each response group had just a few patients in TCR analyses.

This rearrangement joins TRBV9 to TRBJ1-5; 7 positions match TRBD1. The source material was PBMCs, sampled before nivolumab (anti-PD-1) treatment. The sequence came from a person aged 35-79 years with oral cavity squamous cell carcinoma. CDR3 residues: CASSVAGQPNQPQHF. CDR3 bases: TGTGCCAGCAGCGTAGCGGGACAGCCCAATCAGCCCCAGCATTTT.